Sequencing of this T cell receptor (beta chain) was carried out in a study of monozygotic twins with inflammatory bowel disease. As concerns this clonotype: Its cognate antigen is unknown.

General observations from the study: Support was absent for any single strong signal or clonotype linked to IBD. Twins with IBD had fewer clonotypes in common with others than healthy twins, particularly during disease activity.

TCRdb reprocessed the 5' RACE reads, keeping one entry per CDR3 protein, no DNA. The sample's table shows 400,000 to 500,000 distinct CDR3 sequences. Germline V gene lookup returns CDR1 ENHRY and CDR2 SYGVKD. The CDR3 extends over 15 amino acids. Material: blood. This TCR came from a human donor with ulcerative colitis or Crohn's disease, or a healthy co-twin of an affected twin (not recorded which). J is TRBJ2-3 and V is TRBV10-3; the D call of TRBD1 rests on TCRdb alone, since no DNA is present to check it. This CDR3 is CAISPGQGISDTQYF.